This T cell receptor beta chain originates from a study of control samples from healthy donors and cancer patients. Measured with immunoSEQ multiplex PCR; TCRdb has only the in-frame clones, and not every one. The sample gives about 120,000 clones, 80% to 95% of which show up once; roughly 2.1% is in the top ten. Trimming removed 0 bases at V and 5 bases at J, with 8 bases between. CDR1 is SGHNT and CDR2 is YYREEE in the germline V gene (reference sequence). This CDR3 contains 13 residues. The sequence was obtained from a woman aged 50 to 60 in good health. The rearrangement links TRBV5-4 to TRBJ2-5; D is uncertain. The sample comprised blood. DNA of the CDR3: TGTGCCAGCAGCTTGGGCCTGGGGGAGACCCAGTACTTC. It translates to CASSLGLGETQYF. The variable domain in full, with the rest retrieved from reference TRBV5-4 and TRBJ2-5, is ETGVTQSPTHLIKTRGQQVTLRCSSQSGHNTVSWYQQALGQGPQFIFQYYREEENGRGNFPPRFSGLQFPNYSSELNVNALELDDSALYLCASSLGLGETQYFGPGTRLLVL.